This entry concerns a single T cell receptor beta chain. Its antigen is unknown. Donors were healthy HIV-negative adults without recent acute infections or vaccinations. J was trimmed by 5 bases and V by 3 bases; bases with no gene match: 5. The CDR3 is made up of 14 amino acids. Germline assignment: CDR1 KGHSH and CDR2 LQKENI. Methods used by the authors: As immunoSEQ supplied junction-only sequences (without quality scores), filtering differed. Using immunoSEQ multiplex PCR, the repertoire was profiled, and TCRdb retains in-frame clones only, with some absent. V, J and clone size are taken as reported in that table, and D and trimming were inferred from the DNA itself. The table has 450,000 to 650,000 clones, roughly 72% seen once. This sample is drawn from a study of shared clonotypes between healthy human individuals. Study details: Ranging from 18 to 49 in age, donors were two women and three men. General observations from the study: Investigators expected sequencing depth to affect clonotype sharing among donors.

Sequences were obtained from PBMCs. This TCR derives from a woman aged 40 to 50 in good health. Some clones in this sample may be carry-over from other donors' samples. The V and J genes are TRBV18 and TRBJ2-7, with 9 positions matching TRBD2. The CDR3 sequence: CASSPRVAGDEQYF. CDR3 DNA sequence: TGTGCCAGCTCACCGAGGGTAGCGGGAGACGAGCAGTACTTC. The complete variable domain, with remaining parts taken from reference TRBV18 and TRBJ2-7, reads NAGVMQNPRHLVRRRGQEARLRCSPMKGHSHVYWYRQLPEEGLKFMVYLQKENIIDESGMPKERFSAEFPKEGPSILRIQQVVRGDSAAYFCASSPRVAGDEQYFGPGTRLTVT.